Given below is one TCR beta chain in context. Its antigen is still unknown. Sequence at one end of the junction differs from germline and may be a read error. The data are from a study of tumor-infiltrating lymphocytes in primary liver carcinoma. Study-wide background: Maximum tumor diameters ranged from about 4.2 to 11 cm, stage T1-T3 N0M0. The yield of productive TCRbeta reads per sample was roughly 3.65 to 8 million and was similar across tissue types.

The CDR3 covers 11 residues. The germline V gene has CDR1 SGHNT and CDR2 YYREEE (reference sequence). Taking roughly 20-34 mg of unsorted bulk tissue, the authors co-extracted RNA and DNA. Subjects presented with primary liver carcinoma managed by surgical resection. TCR beta cDNA came from about 0.55 ug total RNA, primed with a constant-region primer. Libraries covering TCR beta were generated through three nested multiplex PCR rounds (using a slightly modified ARM-PCR). The opening two PCR rounds, about 11 cycles each, paired TRBV1-TRBV30 forward primers with a C-beta reverse primer. TCRdb redid the calling of the multiplex PCR reads with MiXCR, one entry per CDR3 protein. Of 40,000 to 45,000 distinct CDR3 sequences listed, 73% were seen once; the top ten hold about 18%. The study, taken as a whole, reports: It was in tumors, not blood, that the top-250-clone fraction was significantly higher (p = 0.039).

The clonotype was recovered from a man aged 40-50 years with primary liver carcinoma and hepatitis B virus infection. The V gene is TRBV5-4, the J gene TRBJ2-1; D remains ambiguous. The specimen sequenced was liver tumor tissue from sampling region 2. Subset denoted: tumor region T2, inferior pole. As DNA, the CDR3 is TGTGTCAGCAGCTGGCGCGATGAGCAATTCTTC. Protein: CVSSWRDEQFF.